The present T cell receptor (beta chain) was sequenced within a study of blood T cell repertoires in COVID-19. In the authors' workflow: Estimation of nucleated cell counts was performed using reference gene primer amplification. Using immunoSEQ multiplex PCR, the repertoire was profiled, and TCRdb retains in-frame clones only, with some absent. Clone size and V and J calls were adopted from that table, with D and trimming inferred from the DNA. The sample yields around 270,000 clones, 85% to 90% seen once. The TCR was taken from a man aged 40-49 years with acute or convalescent COVID-19. The source material was peripheral blood.

The CDR3 protein is CAIFWTGRTGELFF. The CDR3 nucleotides are TGTGCCATCTTTTGGACAGGGAGAACCGGGGAGCTGTTTTTT. The rearrangement joins TRBV6-5 to TRBJ2-2; TRBD1 matches 8 bases. Germline lookup yields CDR1 MNHEY and CDR2 SVGAGI. V dropped 10 bases and J dropped 5; count of bases not matched to a gene: 9. The CDR3 spans 14 residues.